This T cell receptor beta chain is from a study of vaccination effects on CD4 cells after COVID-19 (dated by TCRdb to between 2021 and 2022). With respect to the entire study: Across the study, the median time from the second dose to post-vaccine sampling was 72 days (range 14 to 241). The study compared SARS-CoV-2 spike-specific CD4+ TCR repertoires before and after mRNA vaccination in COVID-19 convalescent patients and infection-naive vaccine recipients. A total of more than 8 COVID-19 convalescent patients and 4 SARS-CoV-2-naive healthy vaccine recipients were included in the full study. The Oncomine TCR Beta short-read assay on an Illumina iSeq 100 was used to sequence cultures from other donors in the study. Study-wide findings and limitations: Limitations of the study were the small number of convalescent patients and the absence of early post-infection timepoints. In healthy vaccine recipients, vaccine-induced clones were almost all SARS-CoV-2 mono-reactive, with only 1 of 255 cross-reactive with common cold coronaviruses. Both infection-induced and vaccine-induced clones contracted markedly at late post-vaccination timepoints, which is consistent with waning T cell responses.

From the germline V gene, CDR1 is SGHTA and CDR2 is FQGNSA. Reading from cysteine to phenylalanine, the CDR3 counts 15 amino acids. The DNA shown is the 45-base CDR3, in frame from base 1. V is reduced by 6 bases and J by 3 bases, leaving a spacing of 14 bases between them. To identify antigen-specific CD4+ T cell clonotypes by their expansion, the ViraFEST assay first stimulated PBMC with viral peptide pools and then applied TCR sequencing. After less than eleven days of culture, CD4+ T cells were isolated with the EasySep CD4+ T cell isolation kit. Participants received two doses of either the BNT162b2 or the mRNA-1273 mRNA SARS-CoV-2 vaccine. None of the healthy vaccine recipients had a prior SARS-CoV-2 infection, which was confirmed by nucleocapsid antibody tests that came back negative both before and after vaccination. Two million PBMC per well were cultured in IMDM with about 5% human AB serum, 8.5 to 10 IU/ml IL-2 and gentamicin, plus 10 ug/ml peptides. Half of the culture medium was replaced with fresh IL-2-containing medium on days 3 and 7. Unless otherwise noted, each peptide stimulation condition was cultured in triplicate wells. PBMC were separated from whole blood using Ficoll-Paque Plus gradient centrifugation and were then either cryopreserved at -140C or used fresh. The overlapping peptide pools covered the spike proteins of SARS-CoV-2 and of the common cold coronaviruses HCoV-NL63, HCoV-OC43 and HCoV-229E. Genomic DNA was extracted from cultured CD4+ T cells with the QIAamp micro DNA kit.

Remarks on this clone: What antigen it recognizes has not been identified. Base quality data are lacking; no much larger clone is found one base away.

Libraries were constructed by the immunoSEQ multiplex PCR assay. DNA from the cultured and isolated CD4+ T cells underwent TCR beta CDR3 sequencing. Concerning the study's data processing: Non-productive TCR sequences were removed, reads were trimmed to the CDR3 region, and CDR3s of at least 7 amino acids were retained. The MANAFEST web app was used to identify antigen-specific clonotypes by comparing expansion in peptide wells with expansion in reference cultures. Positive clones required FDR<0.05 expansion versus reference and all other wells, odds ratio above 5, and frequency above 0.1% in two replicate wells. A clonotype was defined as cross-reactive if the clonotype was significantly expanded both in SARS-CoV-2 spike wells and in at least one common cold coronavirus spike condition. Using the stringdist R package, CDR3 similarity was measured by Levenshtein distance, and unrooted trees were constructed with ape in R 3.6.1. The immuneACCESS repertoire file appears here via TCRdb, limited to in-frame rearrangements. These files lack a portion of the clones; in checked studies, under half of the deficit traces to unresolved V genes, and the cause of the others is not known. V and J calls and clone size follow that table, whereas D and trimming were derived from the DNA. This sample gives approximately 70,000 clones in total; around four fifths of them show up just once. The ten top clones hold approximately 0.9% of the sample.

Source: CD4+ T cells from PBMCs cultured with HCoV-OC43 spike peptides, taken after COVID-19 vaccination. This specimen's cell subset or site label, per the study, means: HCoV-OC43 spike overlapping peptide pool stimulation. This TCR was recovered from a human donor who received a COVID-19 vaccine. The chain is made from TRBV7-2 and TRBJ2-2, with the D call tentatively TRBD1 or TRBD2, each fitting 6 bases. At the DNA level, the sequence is TGTGCCAGCAGTATGGGGGGCACCTACACCGGGGAGCTGTTTTTT. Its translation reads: CASSMGGTYTGELFF.